This T cell receptor (beta chain) came from a study of PD-L1 blockade in urothelial cancer. Study information: Analysis of the blood was performed 3 weeks (second dose) and 6 weeks after treatment start.

Germline V gives CDR1 SQVTM, CDR2 ANQGSEA. CDR3 size: 13 residues. Trimming took 4 bases from V and 3 from J, leaving 9 bases between them. Repertoires were generated with immunoSEQ multiplex PCR, while TCRdb's copy carries only in-frame clones and drops some. The data contain more than 45,000 clones, over 75% of them singletons. The chain uses TRBV29-1 and TRBJ2-2; a possible D gene is TRBD1 (5 bases). The TCR originated in a man aged 70-80 years with urothelial cancer. Sequencing used PBMCs, obtained around atezolizumab (anti-PD-L1) treatment. CDR3: CSVADSYTGELFF. The DNA for the CDR3 is TGCAGCGTTGCCGACAGCTACACCGGGGAGCTGTTTTTT.